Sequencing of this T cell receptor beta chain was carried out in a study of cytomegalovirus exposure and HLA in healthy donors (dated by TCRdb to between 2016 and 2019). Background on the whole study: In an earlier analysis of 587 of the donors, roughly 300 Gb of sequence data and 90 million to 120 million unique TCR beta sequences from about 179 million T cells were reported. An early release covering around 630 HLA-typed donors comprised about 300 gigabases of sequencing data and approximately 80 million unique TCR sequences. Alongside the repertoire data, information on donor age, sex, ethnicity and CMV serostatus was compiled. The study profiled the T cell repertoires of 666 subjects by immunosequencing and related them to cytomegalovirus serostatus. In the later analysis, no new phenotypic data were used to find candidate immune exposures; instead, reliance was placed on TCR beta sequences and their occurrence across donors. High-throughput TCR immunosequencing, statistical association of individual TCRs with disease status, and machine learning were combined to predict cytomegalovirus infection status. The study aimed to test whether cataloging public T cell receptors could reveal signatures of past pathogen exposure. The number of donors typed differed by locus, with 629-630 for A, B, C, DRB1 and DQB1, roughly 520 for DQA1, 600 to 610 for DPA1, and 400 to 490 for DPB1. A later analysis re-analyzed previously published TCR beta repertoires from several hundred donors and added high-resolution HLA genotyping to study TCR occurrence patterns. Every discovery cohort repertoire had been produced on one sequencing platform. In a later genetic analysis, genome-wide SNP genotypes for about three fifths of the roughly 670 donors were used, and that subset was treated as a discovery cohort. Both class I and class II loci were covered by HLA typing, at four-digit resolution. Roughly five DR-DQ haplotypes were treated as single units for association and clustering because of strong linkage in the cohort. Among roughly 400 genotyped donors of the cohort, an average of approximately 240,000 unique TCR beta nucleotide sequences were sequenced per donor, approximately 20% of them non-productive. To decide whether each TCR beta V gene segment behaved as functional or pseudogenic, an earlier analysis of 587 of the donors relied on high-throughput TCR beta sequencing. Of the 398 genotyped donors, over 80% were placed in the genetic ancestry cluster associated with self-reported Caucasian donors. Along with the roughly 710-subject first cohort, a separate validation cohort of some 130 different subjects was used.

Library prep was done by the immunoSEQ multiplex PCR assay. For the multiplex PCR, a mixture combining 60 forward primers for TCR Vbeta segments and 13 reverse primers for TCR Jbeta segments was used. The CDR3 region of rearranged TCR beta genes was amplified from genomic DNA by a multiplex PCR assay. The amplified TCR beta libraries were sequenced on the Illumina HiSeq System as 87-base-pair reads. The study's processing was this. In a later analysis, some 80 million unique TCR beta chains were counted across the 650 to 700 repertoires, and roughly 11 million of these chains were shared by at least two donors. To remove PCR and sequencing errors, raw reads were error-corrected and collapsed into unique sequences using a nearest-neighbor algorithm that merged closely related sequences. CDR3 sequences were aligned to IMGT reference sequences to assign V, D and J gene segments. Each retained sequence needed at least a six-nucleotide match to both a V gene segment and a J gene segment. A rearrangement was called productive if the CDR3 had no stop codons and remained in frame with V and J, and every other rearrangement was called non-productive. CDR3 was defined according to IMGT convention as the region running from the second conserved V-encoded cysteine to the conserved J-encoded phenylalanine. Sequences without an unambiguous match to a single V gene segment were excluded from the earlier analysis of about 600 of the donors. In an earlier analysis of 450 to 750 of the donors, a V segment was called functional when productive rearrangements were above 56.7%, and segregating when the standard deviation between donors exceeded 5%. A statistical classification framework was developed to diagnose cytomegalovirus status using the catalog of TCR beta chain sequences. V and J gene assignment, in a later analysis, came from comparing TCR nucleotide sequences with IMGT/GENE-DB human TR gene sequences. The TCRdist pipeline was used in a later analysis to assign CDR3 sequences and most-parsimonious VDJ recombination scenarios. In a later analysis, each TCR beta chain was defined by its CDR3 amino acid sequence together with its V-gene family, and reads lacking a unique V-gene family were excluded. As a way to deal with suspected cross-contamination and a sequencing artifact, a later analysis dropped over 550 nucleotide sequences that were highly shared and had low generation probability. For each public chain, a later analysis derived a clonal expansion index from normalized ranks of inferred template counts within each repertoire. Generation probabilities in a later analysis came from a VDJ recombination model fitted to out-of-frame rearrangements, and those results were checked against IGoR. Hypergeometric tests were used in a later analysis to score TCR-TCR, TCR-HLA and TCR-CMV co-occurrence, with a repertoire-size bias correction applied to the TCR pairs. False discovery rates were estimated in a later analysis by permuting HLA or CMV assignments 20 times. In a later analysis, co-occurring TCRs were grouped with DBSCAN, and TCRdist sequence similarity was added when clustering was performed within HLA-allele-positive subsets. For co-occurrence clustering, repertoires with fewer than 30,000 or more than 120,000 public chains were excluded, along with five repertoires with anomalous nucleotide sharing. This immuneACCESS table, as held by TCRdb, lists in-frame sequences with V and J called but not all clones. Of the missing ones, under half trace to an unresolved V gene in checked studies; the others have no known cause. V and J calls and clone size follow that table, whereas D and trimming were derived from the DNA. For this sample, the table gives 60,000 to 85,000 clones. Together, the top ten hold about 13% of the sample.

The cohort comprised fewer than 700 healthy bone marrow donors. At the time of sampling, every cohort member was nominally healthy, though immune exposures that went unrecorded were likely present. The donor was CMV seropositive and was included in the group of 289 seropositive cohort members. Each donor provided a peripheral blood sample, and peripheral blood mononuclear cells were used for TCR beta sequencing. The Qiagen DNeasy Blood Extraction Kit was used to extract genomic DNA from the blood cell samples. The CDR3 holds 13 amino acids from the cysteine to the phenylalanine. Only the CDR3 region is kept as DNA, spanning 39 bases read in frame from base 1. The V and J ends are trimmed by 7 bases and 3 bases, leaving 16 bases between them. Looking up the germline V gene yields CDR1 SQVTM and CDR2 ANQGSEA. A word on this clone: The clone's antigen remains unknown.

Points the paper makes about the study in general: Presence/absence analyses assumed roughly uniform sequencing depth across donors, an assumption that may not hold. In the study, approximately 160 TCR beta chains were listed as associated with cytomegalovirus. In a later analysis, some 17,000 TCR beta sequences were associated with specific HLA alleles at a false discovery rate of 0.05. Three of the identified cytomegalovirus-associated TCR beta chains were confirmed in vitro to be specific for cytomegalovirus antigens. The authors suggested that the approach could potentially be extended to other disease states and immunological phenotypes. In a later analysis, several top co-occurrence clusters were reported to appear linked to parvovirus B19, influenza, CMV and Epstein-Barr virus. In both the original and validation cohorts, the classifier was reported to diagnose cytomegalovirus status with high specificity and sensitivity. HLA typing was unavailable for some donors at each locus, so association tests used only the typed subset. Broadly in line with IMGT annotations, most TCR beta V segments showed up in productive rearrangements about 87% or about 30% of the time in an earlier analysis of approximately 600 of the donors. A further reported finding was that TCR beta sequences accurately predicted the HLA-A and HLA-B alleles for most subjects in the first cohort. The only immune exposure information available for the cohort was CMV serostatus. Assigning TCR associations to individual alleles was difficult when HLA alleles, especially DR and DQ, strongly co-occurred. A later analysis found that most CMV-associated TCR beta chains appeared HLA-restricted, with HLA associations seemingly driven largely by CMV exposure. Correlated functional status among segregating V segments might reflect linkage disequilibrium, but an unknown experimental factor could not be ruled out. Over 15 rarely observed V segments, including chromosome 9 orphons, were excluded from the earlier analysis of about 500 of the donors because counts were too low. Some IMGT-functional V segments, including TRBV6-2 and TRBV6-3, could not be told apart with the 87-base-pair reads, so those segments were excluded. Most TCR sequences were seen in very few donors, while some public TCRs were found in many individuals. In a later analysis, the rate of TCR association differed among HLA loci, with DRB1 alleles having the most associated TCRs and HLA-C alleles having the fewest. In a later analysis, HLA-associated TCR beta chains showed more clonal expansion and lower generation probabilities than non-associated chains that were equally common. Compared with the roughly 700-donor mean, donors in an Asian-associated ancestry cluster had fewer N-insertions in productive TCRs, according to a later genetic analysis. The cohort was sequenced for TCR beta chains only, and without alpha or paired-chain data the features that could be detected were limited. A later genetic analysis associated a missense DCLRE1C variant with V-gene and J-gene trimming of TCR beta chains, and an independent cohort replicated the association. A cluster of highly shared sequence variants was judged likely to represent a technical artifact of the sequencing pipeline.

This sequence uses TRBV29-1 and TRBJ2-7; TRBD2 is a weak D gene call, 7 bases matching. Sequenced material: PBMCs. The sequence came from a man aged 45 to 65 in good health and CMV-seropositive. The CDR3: CSARGASYYEQYF. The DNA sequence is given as TGCAGCGCCCGGGGGGCTTCATACTACGAGCAGTACTTC.